Listed here are 9 T cell receptor beta chains from one sample, sequenced in a study of Ad26.COV2.S vaccination and SARS-CoV-2 variants. Profiling relied on immunoSEQ multiplex PCR, and the TCRdb table lists in-frame clones only, not all of them. The sample has about 370,000 clones, about 89% seen once; the top ten hold under 2%. Treatment denoted: roughly 18 received Ad26.COV2.S at low or high dose, single or two shots; 5 received placebo; per-sample allocation not given. Collection of the samples took place on day 63 after the first injection of vaccine or placebo. This sample comprised peripheral blood, obtained in a trial of Ad26.COV2.S vaccine versus placebo. Source of these receptors: a person aged 18 to 65 who received the Ad26.COV2.S COVID-19 vaccine or a placebo.

The rearrangement links TRBV12-3 or TRBV12-4 to TRBJ2-7, with a tentative D call TRBD1 (5 bases). The CDR3 has 11 amino acids. V lost 8 bases and J 5 bases, leaving 10 bases between the germline ends. This CDR3 reads CASGALDEQYF. In nucleotides, the CDR3 is TGTGCCAGCGGGGCTCTGGACGAGCAGTACTTC.

This chain joins TRBV29-1 and TRBJ1-3; D gene uncertain. CDR3 length: 13 amino acids. Germline V gene data show CDR1 as SQVTM and CDR2 as ANQGSEA. Trimming stripped 4 bases from V and 8 bases from J, with 15 bases between. The CDR3 is CSVVRGCRDTIYF. For the CDR3, the DNA is TGCAGCGTTGTGCGGGGTTGTAGAGACACCATATATTTT.

With respect to this clone: Other DNA sequences in this sample translate to the same CDR3. This sequence joins TRBV9 and TRBJ2-7, with TRBD2 identical over 8 bases. CDR3 length: 15 residues. The ends lost 0 bases at V and 1 base at J; junction bases unmatched: 3. Germline V gives CDR1 SGDLS, CDR2 YYNGEE. In DNA, the CDR3 is TGTGCCAGCAGCGTAGGCACTAGCGGTTCCTACGAGCAGTACTTC. It is translated as CASSVGTSGSYEQYF.

V and J are TRBV20-1 and TRBJ1-1; no clear D gene. Per germline, CDR1 DFQATT and CDR2 SNEGSKA (reference sequence). CDR3 size: 11 residues. The CDR3 loop reads CSSRLNTEAFF. The DNA for the CDR3 is TGCAGCTCCCGGCTGAACACTGAAGCTTTCTTT.

The V gene is TRBV28, the J gene TRBJ2-2; 13 nucleotides align to TRBD2. The junction had 8 bases not matched to a gene; V was cut back by 0 bases and J by 4 bases. The CDR3 has 19 residues. The germline gives CDR1 MDHEN, CDR2 SYDVKM. CDR3 nucleotides: TGTGCCAGCAGTTTATGGGGGGGACTAGCGGGGACCCCCACCGGGGAGCTGTTTTTT. It specifies CASSLWGGLAGTPTGELFF.

This chain links TRBV4-1 with TRBJ1-4; no clear D. CDR1 and CDR2 from the germline V gene are MGHRA and YSYEKL. The V and J ends lost 2 bases and 8 bases respectively, with 18 bases between them. CDR3 size: 16 residues. Here the CDR3 DNA reads TGCGCCAGCAGCCAATCCCCACGAATGGGTCGAGAAAAACTGTTTTTT. This gives the protein CASSQSPRMGREKLFF.

Only a few counts were recorded for this clone. The chain employs TRBV6-5 and TRBJ2-7; 8 bases align to TRBD1. The CDR3 totals 14 residues. Germline values: CDR1 MNHEY, CDR2 SVGAGI. J gave up 5 bases and V 7 bases, and 10 bases lay outside the gene matches. CDR3 nucleotides: TGTGCCAGCACTCGACGGACAGGGATTAACGAGCAGTACTTC. Encoded protein: CASTRRTGINEQYF.

This CDR3 is CAWSVDQYGTEAFF. CDR3 in DNA: TGTGCCTGGAGTGTAGATCAGTATGGTACTGAAGCTTTCTTT. The chain recombines TRBV30 with TRBJ1-1; D remains ambiguous. This CDR3 region has 14 residues. Germline CDR1 reads GTSNPN; CDR2 reads SVGIG (reference sequence). The V end was cut by 0 bases, the J end by 5 bases, with 13 bases between.

The count of this clone is one. This rearrangement joins TRBV9 to TRBJ2-1; no definite D call. CDR1 and CDR2 from the germline V gene are SGDLS and YYNGEE. This CDR3 has 12 residues. V lost 0 bases to trimming and J lost 10 bases, with 8 bases between them. CDR3 loop: CASSVADKEQFF. The DNA for the CDR3 is TGTGCCAGCAGCGTAGCGGATAAGGAGCAGTTCTTC.